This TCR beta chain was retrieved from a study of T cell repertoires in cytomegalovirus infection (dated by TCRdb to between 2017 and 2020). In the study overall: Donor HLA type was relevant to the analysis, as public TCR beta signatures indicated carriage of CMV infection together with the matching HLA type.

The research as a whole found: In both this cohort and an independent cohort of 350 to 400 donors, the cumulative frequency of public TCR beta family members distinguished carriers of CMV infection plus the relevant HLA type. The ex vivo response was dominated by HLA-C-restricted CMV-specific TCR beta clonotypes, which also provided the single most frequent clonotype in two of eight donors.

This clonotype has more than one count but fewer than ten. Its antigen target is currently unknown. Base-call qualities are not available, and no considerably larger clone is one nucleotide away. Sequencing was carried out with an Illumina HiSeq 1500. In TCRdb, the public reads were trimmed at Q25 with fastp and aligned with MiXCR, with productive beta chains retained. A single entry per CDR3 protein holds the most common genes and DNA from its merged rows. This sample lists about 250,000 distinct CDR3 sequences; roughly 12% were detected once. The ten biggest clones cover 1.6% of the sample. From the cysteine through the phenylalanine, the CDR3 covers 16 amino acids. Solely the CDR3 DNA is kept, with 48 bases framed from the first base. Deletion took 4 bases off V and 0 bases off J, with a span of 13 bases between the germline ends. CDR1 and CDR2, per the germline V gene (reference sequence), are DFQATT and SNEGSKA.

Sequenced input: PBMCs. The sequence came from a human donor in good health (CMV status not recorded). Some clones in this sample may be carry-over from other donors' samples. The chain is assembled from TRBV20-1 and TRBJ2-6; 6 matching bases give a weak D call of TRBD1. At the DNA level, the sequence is TGCAGTGCTAAGGACAGTAGATACTCTGGGGCCAACGTCCTGACTTTC. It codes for CSAKDSRYSGANVLTF.